This section outlines one TCR beta chain sequence together with its context. What it recognizes is unknown. The data were obtained in a study of a mutant IDH1 vaccine in newly diagnosed glioma. Background on the study: Treated patients had a mean age of approximately 40 years and a roughly 62% male, roughly 40% female split. Those enrolled had earlier been treated with radiotherapy, temozolomide, or both, mostly both.

CDR1 and CDR2 (germline): LGHNA, YSLEER. V gave up 3 bases and J gave up 6 bases, with 12 bases separating them. CDR3 length equals 14 residues. Described time point: week 35, safety follow-up. Vaccination used 300 ug of mutant IDH1 20-mer peptide per dose, with topical imiquimod. Administration of eight vaccinations to patients took place in weeks 1, 3, 5, 7, 11, 15, 19, 23. Every donor had a new WHO grade 3 or 4 astrocytoma that was IDH1-mutant, with loss of nuclear ATRX. TCRdb's copy holds only in-frame clones and misses some; the assay was immunoSEQ multiplex PCR. The sample includes 68,000 or so clones, 80% to 85% of them seen just once.

The TCR originated in a young man with glioma. The chain combines TRBV4-3 with TRBJ2-1, with D tentatively TRBD2 (6 bases). Sequenced material: PBMCs, taken from a glioma patient whose treatment included an IDH1 peptide vaccine. The CDR3 region has the DNA TGCGCCAGCAGCCAGCCGGGACTGGGCAATGAGCAGTTCTTC. Translating it yields CASSQPGLGNEQFF.